These T cell receptor beta chains were read from a single sample in a study of cytomegalovirus exposure and HLA in healthy donors. Here immunoSEQ multiplex PCR was the method, and the copy in TCRdb shows in-frame clones only, minus some. This table has some 250,000 clones, around 91% appearing once. Sequencing was performed on PBMCs. These TCRs come from a young woman in good health and CMV-seronegative. Both conserved end residues are part of each CDR3. A D gene is named only where the DNA matches it firmly. Size tells how often a clone was seen (once, few, many) or the class of an expanded clone, and some rows leave it out.

abundance: .; len: 15; d_gene: .; j_gene: TRBJ1-2; v_gene: TRBV27; CDR3nt: TGTGCCAGCAGTTCCCTGGACAGCGACTTCTATGGCTACACCTTC; CDR3aa: CASSSLDSDFYGYTF
abundance: .; len: 15; d_gene: .; j_gene: TRBJ2-5; v_gene: TRBV6-5; CDR3nt: TGTGCCAGCAGTCAACCCGGACACCGACAAGAGACCCAGTACTTC; CDR3aa: CASSQPGHRQETQYF
abundance: .; len: 14; d_gene: TRBD2; j_gene: TRBJ2-2; v_gene: TRBV2; CDR3nt: TGTGCCAGCCGGGGAAGGGGAGGGACCGGGGAGCTGTTTTTT; CDR3aa: CASRGRGGTGELFF
abundance: .; len: 16; d_gene: TRBD2; j_gene: TRBJ2-3; v_gene: TRBV25-1; CDR3nt: TGTGCCAGCAGTGATCGACTAGCGGGGGGCGCAGATACGCAGTATTTT; CDR3aa: CASSDRLAGGADTQYF
abundance: .; len: 16; d_gene: TRBD1; j_gene: TRBJ1-2; v_gene: TRBV6-5; CDR3nt: TGTGCCAGCAGTTACTCGAGTGGGACAGGTCCCTACGGCTACACCTTC; CDR3aa: CASSYSSGTGPYGYTF
abundance: .; len: 19; d_gene: .; j_gene: TRBJ2-3; v_gene: TRBV28; CDR3nt: TGTGCCAGCAGTTTATCCTCCGACGGGACTCCCTATTTCACAGATACGCAGTATTTT; CDR3aa: CASSLSSDGTPYFTDTQYF
abundance: .; len: 16; d_gene: .; j_gene: TRBJ1-6; v_gene: TRBV4-1; CDR3nt: TGCGCCAGCAGCCAAGAGGGCAGGGGTTACAATTCACCCCTCCACTTT; CDR3aa: CASSQEGRGYNSPLHF
abundance: .; len: 14; d_gene: TRBD2; j_gene: TRBJ2-5; v_gene: TRBV5-1; CDR3nt: TGCGCCAGCAGCTTGGCCGCGGGGGAAGGGGCCCAGTACTTC; CDR3aa: CASSLAAGEGAQYF
abundance: .; len: 15; d_gene: TRBD1; j_gene: TRBJ2-5; v_gene: TRBV7-2; CDR3nt: TGTGCCAGCAGCTTAGGGGGGACAGGGCAAGAGACCCAGTACTTC; CDR3aa: CASSLGGTGQETQYF
abundance: few; len: 13; d_gene: TRBD1; j_gene: TRBJ2-7; v_gene: TRBV7-8; CDR3nt: TGTGCCAGCAGCTTCGACAGGGGAGGCGAGCAGTACTTC; CDR3aa: CASSFDRGGEQYF
abundance: .; len: 13; d_gene: .; j_gene: TRBJ1-1; v_gene: TRBV29-1; CDR3nt: TGCAGCGTGGAGATACAGGTGAACACTGAAGCTTTCTTT; CDR3aa: CSVEIQVNTEAFF
abundance: .; len: 14; d_gene: .; j_gene: TRBJ2-7; v_gene: TRBV7-2; CDR3nt: TGTGCCAGCAGCTTAGGGCAGGCGTTATACGAGCAGTACTTC; CDR3aa: CASSLGQALYEQYF
abundance: .; len: 16; d_gene: TRBD1; j_gene: TRBJ1-6; v_gene: TRBV27; CDR3nt: TGTGCCAGCAGTTTCGGGACAGGGGCGTCAAATTCACCCCTCCACTTT; CDR3aa: CASSFGTGASNSPLHF
abundance: few; len: 16; d_gene: TRBD2; j_gene: TRBJ2-5; v_gene: TRBV27; CDR3nt: TGTGCCAGCAGTTTAGCCGGGGGGGGACCTGGGGAGACCCAGTACTTC; CDR3aa: CASSLAGGGPGETQYF
abundance: .; len: 14; d_gene: .; j_gene: TRBJ2-5; v_gene: TRBV5-1; CDR3nt: TGCGCCAGCAGCTTGGCCGGGAATCGAGAGACCCAGTACTTC; CDR3aa: CASSLAGNRETQYF
abundance: .; len: 13; d_gene: .; j_gene: TRBJ2-5; v_gene: TRBV5-4; CDR3nt: TGTGCCAGCAGCTTGGGCGGACAAGAGACCCAGTACTTC; CDR3aa: CASSLGGQETQYF
abundance: .; len: 14; d_gene: TRBD1; j_gene: TRBJ2-5; v_gene: TRBV9; CDR3nt: TGTGCCAGCAGCATTGACAGGGTCCAAGAGACCCAGTACTTC; CDR3aa: CASSIDRVQETQYF
abundance: .; len: 14; d_gene: TRBD1; j_gene: TRBJ1-2; v_gene: TRBV28; CDR3nt: TGTGCCAGCAGTTTGGGGGGGACAGGATATGGCTACACCTTC; CDR3aa: CASSLGGTGYGYTF
abundance: .; len: 17; d_gene: .; j_gene: TRBJ1-5; v_gene: TRBV6-4; CDR3nt: TGTGCCAGCAGGGGGAGAACGAGCACCGATAGCAATCAGCCCCAGCATTTT; CDR3aa: CASRGRTSTDSNQPQHF
abundance: once; len: 15; d_gene: TRBD1; j_gene: TRBJ2-5; v_gene: TRBV25-1; CDR3nt: TGTGCCAGCAGTTCTACCGGGACAGGGGAAAAGACCCAGTACTTC; CDR3aa: CASSSTGTGEKTQYF
abundance: .; len: 16; d_gene: TRBD1; j_gene: TRBJ1-1; v_gene: TRBV28; CDR3nt: TGTGCCAGCAGTCCGGACAGGGGGACGATGAACACTGAAGCTTTCTTT; CDR3aa: CASSPDRGTMNTEAFF
abundance: .; len: 17; d_gene: TRBD1; j_gene: TRBJ1-3; v_gene: TRBV9; CDR3nt: TGTGCCAGCAGCGTGGCCCCGACAGGGTTCTCTGGAAACACCATATATTTT; CDR3aa: CASSVAPTGFSGNTIYF
abundance: .; len: 14; d_gene: .; j_gene: TRBJ2-7; v_gene: TRBV11-1; CDR3nt: TGTGCCAGCAGCTTAGGGACAGTCACCTACGAGCAGTACTTC; CDR3aa: CASSLGTVTYEQYF
abundance: few; len: 12; d_gene: TRBD1; j_gene: TRBJ1-2; v_gene: TRBV19; CDR3nt: TGTGCCAGTAGGGGGACAGGGTCCGGCTACACCTTC; CDR3aa: CASRGTGSGYTF
abundance: .; len: 14; d_gene: .; j_gene: TRBJ1-5; v_gene: TRBV2; CDR3nt: TGTGCCAGCAGGTACCAGGGAAGCAATCAGCCCCAGCATTTT; CDR3aa: CASRYQGSNQPQHF
abundance: .; len: 12; d_gene: .; j_gene: TRBJ2-5; v_gene: TRBV30; CDR3nt: TGTGCCTGGAGTGTAGGGGCAGAGACCCAGTACTTC; CDR3aa: CAWSVGAETQYF
abundance: .; len: 19; d_gene: TRBD2; j_gene: TRBJ2-1; v_gene: TRBV18; CDR3nt: TGTGCCAGCTCAATTGGAGCGGGGGGGCTCCTGAGCTCCTACAATGAGCAGTTCTTC; CDR3aa: CASSIGAGGLLSSYNEQFF
abundance: .; len: 16; d_gene: .; j_gene: TRBJ2-1; v_gene: TRBV5-1; CDR3nt: TGCGCCAGCAGCGATACGAGGCCCGTTTCCTACAATGAGCAGTTCTTC; CDR3aa: CASSDTRPVSYNEQFF
abundance: .; len: 15; d_gene: TRBD1; j_gene: TRBJ2-5; v_gene: TRBV6-6; CDR3nt: TGTGCCAGCAGTTGGACCGGGACAGGGGGAGAGACCCAGTACTTC; CDR3aa: CASSWTGTGGETQYF
abundance: .; len: 13; d_gene: .; j_gene: TRBJ2-1; v_gene: TRBV7-9; CDR3nt: TGTGCCAGCAGCGAAACTACCTCCGATGAGCAGTTCTTC; CDR3aa: CASSETTSDEQFF
abundance: many; len: 15; d_gene: TRBD1; j_gene: TRBJ2-7; v_gene: TRBV2; CDR3nt: TGTGCCAGCGGGGGCAGGGGGCGACCCTCCTACGAGCAGTACTTC; CDR3aa: CASGGRGRPSYEQYF
abundance: .; len: 17; d_gene: .; j_gene: TRBJ1-1; v_gene: TRBV21-1; CDR3nt: TGTGCCAGCAGCAAAGTACGGGTAAAAGGTGAGGACACTGAAGCTTTCTTT; CDR3aa: CASSKVRVKGEDTEAFF
abundance: .; len: 15; d_gene: .; j_gene: TRBJ1-2; v_gene: TRBV19; CDR3nt: TGTGCCAGTAGTAACGTTATAGGGGAAGGCTATGGCTACACCTTC; CDR3aa: CASSNVIGEGYGYTF
abundance: .; len: 14; d_gene: .; j_gene: TRBJ1-1; v_gene: TRBV6-1; CDR3nt: TGTGCCAGCAGACCGATTGGCATGAACACTGAAGCTTTCTTT; CDR3aa: CASRPIGMNTEAFF
abundance: once; len: 16; d_gene: .; j_gene: TRBJ1-6; v_gene: TRBV19; CDR3nt: TGTGCCAGTAGCATACAAGACAGGCTGTATAATTCACCCCTCCACTTT; CDR3aa: CASSIQDRLYNSPLHF
abundance: .; len: 16; d_gene: TRBD1; j_gene: TRBJ2-7; v_gene: TRBV7-9; CDR3nt: TGTGCCAGCAGCTCGTCCGGGACAGGGACCTGGTGGGAGCAGTACTTC; CDR3aa: CASSSSGTGTWWEQYF
abundance: .; len: 15; d_gene: TRBD2; j_gene: TRBJ2-5; v_gene: TRBV5-1; CDR3nt: TGCGCCAGCAGCTTCAGCGGGGGGGCCGGGGAGACCCAGTACTTC; CDR3aa: CASSFSGGAGETQYF
abundance: .; len: 15; d_gene: .; j_gene: TRBJ1-2; v_gene: TRBV6-6; CDR3nt: TGTGCCAGCAGTTACTCAGGCAGTCGGGACTATGGCTACACCTTC; CDR3aa: CASSYSGSRDYGYTF
abundance: .; len: 18; d_gene: TRBD2; j_gene: TRBJ2-1; v_gene: TRBV4-3; CDR3nt: TGCGCCAGCAGCCAAATTCCTCCGATGCTAGCGGGCAACAATGAGCAGTTCTTC; CDR3aa: CASSQIPPMLAGNNEQFF
abundance: .; len: 18; d_gene: TRBD1; j_gene: TRBJ1-2; v_gene: TRBV7-6; CDR3nt: TGTGCCAGCAGCTTGCTTGGACAGGGCCTCCGGTCTAACTATGGCTACACCTTC; CDR3aa: CASSLLGQGLRSNYGYTF
abundance: .; len: 13; d_gene: .; j_gene: TRBJ2-2; v_gene: TRBV29-1; CDR3nt: TGCAGCGTCGATGGGGCAAACACCGGGGAGCTGTTTTTT; CDR3aa: CSVDGANTGELFF
abundance: once; len: 17; d_gene: .; j_gene: TRBJ1-6; v_gene: TRBV9; CDR3nt: TGTGCCAGCAGCGTAGAGGTGTCCCCGGCGGGGTTTTCACCCCTCCACTTT; CDR3aa: CASSVEVSPAGFSPLHF
abundance: .; len: 13; d_gene: TRBD1; j_gene: TRBJ1-4; v_gene: TRBV28; CDR3nt: TGTGCCAGCAGTGACAGGGGTGGTGAAAAACTGTTTTTT; CDR3aa: CASSDRGGEKLFF
abundance: .; len: 16; d_gene: TRBD2; j_gene: TRBJ2-3; v_gene: TRBV5-1; CDR3nt: TGCGCCAGCAGCCAGGGACTAGCGGGGCTAACTGGTACGCAGTATTTT; CDR3aa: CASSQGLAGLTGTQYF
abundance: .; len: 16; d_gene: .; j_gene: TRBJ2-2; v_gene: TRBV4-3; CDR3nt: TGCGCCAGCAGCCAAGGGGTTACGGAGGGCACCGGGGAGCTGTTTTTT; CDR3aa: CASSQGVTEGTGELFF
abundance: .; len: 15; d_gene: .; j_gene: TRBJ2-2; v_gene: TRBV6-4; CDR3nt: TGTGCCAGCAGTGACTCGGACGCGGGGTCGGGGGAGCTGTTTTTT; CDR3aa: CASSDSDAGSGELFF
abundance: .; len: 16; d_gene: TRBD1; j_gene: TRBJ1-5; v_gene: TRBV6-6; CDR3nt: TGTGCCAGCAGACCTACAGGGGGCACGGGCAATCAGCCCCAGCATTTT; CDR3aa: CASRPTGGTGNQPQHF
abundance: .; len: 16; d_gene: TRBD2; j_gene: TRBJ2-2; v_gene: TRBV7-2; CDR3nt: TGTGCCAGCAGCCACCAGGCGGGGGGGTTTTCCGGGGAGCTGTTTTTT; CDR3aa: CASSHQAGGFSGELFF
abundance: .; len: 15; d_gene: .; j_gene: TRBJ2-1; v_gene: TRBV9; CDR3nt: TGTGCCAGCAGCGTAGAGGGCAGGAGGAAGGGTGAGCAGTTCTTC; CDR3aa: CASSVEGRRKGEQFF
abundance: .; len: 12; d_gene: .; j_gene: TRBJ2-3; v_gene: TRBV4-1; CDR3nt: TGCGCCAGCAGCCAAGTATTAGATACGCAGTATTTT; CDR3aa: CASSQVLDTQYF
abundance: .; len: 14; d_gene: TRBD1; j_gene: TRBJ1-2; v_gene: TRBV6-5; CDR3nt: TGTGCCAGCAGCGTTGGACAGGGGGCCTGGGGCTACACCTTC; CDR3aa: CASSVGQGAWGYTF
abundance: .; len: 17; d_gene: TRBD1; j_gene: TRBJ2-6; v_gene: TRBV5-4; CDR3nt: TGTGCCAGCAGCTCGGGGACAGCCCGCTCTGGGGCCAACGTCCTGACTTTC; CDR3aa: CASSSGTARSGANVLTF
abundance: .; len: 14; d_gene: TRBD1; j_gene: TRBJ2-5; v_gene: TRBV6-6; CDR3nt: TGTGCCAGCAGTGACGGACAGGGGGGGGAGACCCAGTACTTC; CDR3aa: CASSDGQGGETQYF
abundance: once; len: 14; d_gene: .; j_gene: TRBJ2-7; v_gene: TRBV28; CDR3nt: TGTGCCAGCAGTTTATTTTATAGCTCCTACGAGCAGTACTTC; CDR3aa: CASSLFYSSYEQYF
abundance: .; len: 16; d_gene: TRBD2; j_gene: TRBJ2-1; v_gene: TRBV19; CDR3nt: TGTGCCAGTAGTATAGAGGTAGCGGGGGGATTTAATGAGCAGTTCTTC; CDR3aa: CASSIEVAGGFNEQFF
abundance: .; len: 15; d_gene: TRBD1; j_gene: TRBJ2-5; v_gene: TRBV19; CDR3nt: TGTGCCAGTAGTATGAGGACAGGGTTGCAACAGACCCAGTACTTC; CDR3aa: CASSMRTGLQQTQYF
abundance: once; len: 18; d_gene: .; j_gene: TRBJ2-6; v_gene: TRBV10-1; CDR3nt: TGCGCCAGCAGTGGGTTTATAATCGCACAAAGTCGGGCCAACGTCCTGACTTTC; CDR3aa: CASSGFIIAQSRANVLTF
abundance: .; len: 16; d_gene: TRBD1; j_gene: TRBJ1-5; v_gene: TRBV9; CDR3nt: TGTGCCAGCAGCTTAAGACAGGGGAGTAGCAATCAGCCCCAGCATTTT; CDR3aa: CASSLRQGSSNQPQHF
abundance: .; len: 13; d_gene: .; j_gene: TRBJ2-1; v_gene: TRBV6-5; CDR3nt: TGTGCCAGCAGTCCCAATCCAGGGGATGAGCAGTTCTTC; CDR3aa: CASSPNPGDEQFF
abundance: .; len: 20; d_gene: TRBD1; j_gene: TRBJ1-3; v_gene: TRBV7-8; CDR3nt: TGTGCCAGCAGCTTAGCGAGGGTACCGGGACAGGGGGCCTCTGGAAACACCATATATTTT; CDR3aa: CASSLARVPGQGASGNTIYF